This TCR beta chain stems from a study of T-cell reconstitution after alpha-beta-depleted transplantation in children. The V end lost 3 bases, the J end lost 2 bases, and 14 bases lay between the germline ends. CDR3 length: 15 amino acids. Germline lookup yields CDR1 SGHRS and CDR2 YFSETQ. A few counts support this clonotype. Using unique molecular identifiers, the investigators prepared the TCRbeta library. One entry per CDR3 protein, called by TCRdb with MiXCR from the PCR reads. The sample gives 250,000 to 300,000 distinct CDR3 sequences, about a tenth of which show up once; around 10% is in the top ten.

The receptor was derived from a human donor who donated a stem cell graft to a child with SCID. The specimen was PBMCs from the stem cell graft donor, collected from the stem cell graft. This sequence joins TRBV5-1 and TRBJ1-2; D is undetermined. CDR3 nucleotide sequence: TGCGCCAGCAGCTCCCGGGTCAGAGGCAACTATGGCTACACCTTC. Protein product: CASSSRVRGNYGYTF.